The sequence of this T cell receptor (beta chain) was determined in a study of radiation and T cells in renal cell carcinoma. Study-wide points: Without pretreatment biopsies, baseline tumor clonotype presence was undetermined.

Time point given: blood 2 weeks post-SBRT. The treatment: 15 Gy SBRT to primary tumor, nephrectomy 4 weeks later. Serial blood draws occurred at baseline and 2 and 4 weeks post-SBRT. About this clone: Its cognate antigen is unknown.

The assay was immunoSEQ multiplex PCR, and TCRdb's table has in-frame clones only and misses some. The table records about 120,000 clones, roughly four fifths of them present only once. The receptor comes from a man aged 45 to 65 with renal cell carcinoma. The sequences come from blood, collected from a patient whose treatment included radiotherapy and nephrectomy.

CDR3 bases: TGTGCCATCAGGGGACAGGGAGCGGAAAATTCACCCCTCCACTTT. Protein: CAIRGQGAENSPLHF. The chain is built from TRBV10-3 and TRBJ1-6, with 9 bases aligning to TRBD1. The CDR3 loop spans 15 amino acids. Germline CDR1 and CDR2: ENHRY and SYGVKD. The V and J ends lost 6 bases and 7 bases, in that order; junction bases with no gene match: 7.